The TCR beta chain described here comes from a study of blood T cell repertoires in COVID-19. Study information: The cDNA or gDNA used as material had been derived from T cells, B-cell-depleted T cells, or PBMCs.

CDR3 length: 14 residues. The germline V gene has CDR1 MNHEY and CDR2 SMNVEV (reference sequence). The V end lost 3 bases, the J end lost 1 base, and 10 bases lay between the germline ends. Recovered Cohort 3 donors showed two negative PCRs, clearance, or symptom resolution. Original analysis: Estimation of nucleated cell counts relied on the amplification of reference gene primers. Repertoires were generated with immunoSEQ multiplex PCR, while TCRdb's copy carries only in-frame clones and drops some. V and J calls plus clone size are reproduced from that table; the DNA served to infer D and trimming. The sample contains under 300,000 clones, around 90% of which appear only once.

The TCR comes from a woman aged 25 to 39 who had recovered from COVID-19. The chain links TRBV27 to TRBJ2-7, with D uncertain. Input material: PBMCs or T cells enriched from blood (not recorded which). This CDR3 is CASSFGSDSYEQYF. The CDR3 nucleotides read TGTGCCAGCAGTTTCGGGTCGGATTCCTACGAGCAGTACTTC.